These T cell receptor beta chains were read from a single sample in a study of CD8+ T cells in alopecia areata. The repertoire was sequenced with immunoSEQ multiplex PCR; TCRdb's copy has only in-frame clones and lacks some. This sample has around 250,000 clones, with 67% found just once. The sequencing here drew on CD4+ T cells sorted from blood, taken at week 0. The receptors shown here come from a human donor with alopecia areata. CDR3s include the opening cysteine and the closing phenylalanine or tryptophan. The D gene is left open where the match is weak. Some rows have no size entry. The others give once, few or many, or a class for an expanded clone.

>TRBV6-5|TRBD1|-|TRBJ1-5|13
TGTGCCACCAATCAGGGGGCCGGGCAGCCCCAGCATTTT
CATNQGAGQPQHF
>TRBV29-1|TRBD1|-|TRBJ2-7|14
TGCAGCGTTGGAGGGACAGGGACTTCCTACGAGCAGTACTTC
CSVGGTGTSYEQYF
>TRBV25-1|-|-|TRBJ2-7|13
TGTGCCAGTCAAATAGACAGCTCCTACGAGCAGTACTTC
CASQIDSSYEQYF
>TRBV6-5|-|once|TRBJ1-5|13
TGTGCCAGCTCGAGGGGTAGCAATCAGCCCCAGCATTTT
CASSRGSNQPQHF
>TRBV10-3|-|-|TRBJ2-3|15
TGTGCCATCAGTGGTCGGGGTGATAGCACAGATACGCAGTATTTT
CAISGRGDSTDTQYF
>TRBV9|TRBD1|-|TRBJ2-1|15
TGTGCCAGCAGCGCCCGACAGGGGAGATACAATGAGCAGTTCTTC
CASSARQGRYNEQFF
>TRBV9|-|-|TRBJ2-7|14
TGTGCCAGCAGCGTAATGACCGAGGGCTACGAGCAGTACTTC
CASSVMTEGYEQYF
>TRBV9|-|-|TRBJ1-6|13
TGTGCCAGCAGCCCAACTTCTGATTCACCCCTCCACTTT
CASSPTSDSPLHF
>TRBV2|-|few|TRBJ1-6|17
TGTGCCAGCAGTGACCCCTTTTTCGGCTCTTCGATTTCACCCCTCCACTTT
CASSDPFFGSSISPLHF
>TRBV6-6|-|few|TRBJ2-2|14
TGTGCCAGCATAGTAGGGACGAACACCGGGGAGCTGTTTTTT
CASIVGTNTGELFF
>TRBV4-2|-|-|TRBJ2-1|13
TGTGCCAGCAGCCAAGCGCCTAAAAATGAGCAGTTCTTC
CASSQAPKNEQFF
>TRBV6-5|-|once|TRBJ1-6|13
TGTGCCAGCAGTTACTTGGAGGGAGACCCCCTCCACTTT
CASSYLEGDPLHF
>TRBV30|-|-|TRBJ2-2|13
TGTGCCTGGAGGAGGGGAAACACCGGGGAGCTGTTTTTT
CAWRRGNTGELFF
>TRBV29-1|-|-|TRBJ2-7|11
TGCAGCGTTGAGGAAGCATACGAGCAGTACTTC
CSVEEAYEQYF
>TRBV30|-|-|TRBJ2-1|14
TGTGCCTGGAGTGTACGAGGGTCCTACAATGAGCAGTTCTTC
CAWSVRGSYNEQFF
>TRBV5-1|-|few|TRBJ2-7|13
TGCGCCAGCAGCCGACTTACCGGGTACGAGCAGTACTTC
CASSRLTGYEQYF
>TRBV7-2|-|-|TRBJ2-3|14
TGTGCCAGCAGCGCGGTCTCCCGGACAGATACGCAGTATTTT
CASSAVSRTDTQYF
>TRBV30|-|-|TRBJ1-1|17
TGTGCCTGGAGTGTACGTCAGTCTTTAGCCATGAACACTGAAGCTTTCTTT
CAWSVRQSLAMNTEAFF
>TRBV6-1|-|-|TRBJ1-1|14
TGTGCCAGCACCCTCCTGGGGGGATCCACTGAAGCTTTCTTT
CASTLLGGSTEAFF
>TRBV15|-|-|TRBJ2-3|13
TGTGCCACCAGCAGATGGGGGGAAGATACGCAGTATTTT
CATSRWGEDTQYF
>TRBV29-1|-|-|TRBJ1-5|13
TGCAGCGTTCGGGTGGGGGCAAATCAGCCCCAGCATTTT
CSVRVGANQPQHF
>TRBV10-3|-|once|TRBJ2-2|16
TGTGCCATCACTGCCGCCCCCATTTCGAACACCGGGGAGCTGTTTTTT
CAITAAPISNTGELFF
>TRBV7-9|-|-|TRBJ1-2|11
TGTGCCAGCAGCCACCCGGATGGCTACACCTTC
CASSHPDGYTF
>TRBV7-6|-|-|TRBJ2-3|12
TGTGCCAGCAGCTTAAGCACAGATACGCAGTATTTT
CASSLSTDTQYF
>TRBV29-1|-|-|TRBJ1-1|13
TGCAGCGTTAGTCATGGGGGTAACACTGAAGCTTTCTTT
CSVSHGGNTEAFF
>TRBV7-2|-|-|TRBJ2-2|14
TGTGCCAGCAGCTTGACAGGGAGGACCGGGGAGCTGTTTTTT
CASSLTGRTGELFF
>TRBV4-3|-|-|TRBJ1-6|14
TGCGCCAGCAGCCAGGGCACCTATAATTCACCCCTCCACTTT
CASSQGTYNSPLHF
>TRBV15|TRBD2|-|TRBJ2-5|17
TGTGCCACCAGCAGAGATCGGTGGCGGGGGGGCCGGGAGACCCAGTACTTC
CATSRDRWRGGRETQYF
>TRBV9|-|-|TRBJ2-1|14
TGTGCCAGCAGCGTAGGAGGGGGGCTGGGTGAGCAGTTCTTC
CASSVGGGLGEQFF
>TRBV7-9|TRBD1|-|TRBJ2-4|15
TGTGCCAGCAGTTCGACAGGGGGCACCCAAAACATTCAGTACTTC
CASSSTGGTQNIQYF
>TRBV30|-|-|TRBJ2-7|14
TGTGCCTGGAGTGTATCCGGGGTGGCGGACGAGCAGTACTTC
CAWSVSGVADEQYF
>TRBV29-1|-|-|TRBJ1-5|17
TGCAGCGTTGAAGCCGGGAGAGGGTGGGCAGGCAATCAGCCCCAGCATTTT
CSVEAGRGWAGNQPQHF
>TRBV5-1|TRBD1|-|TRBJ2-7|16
TGCGCCAGCAGCTACGTCCCGGGACAGGTTACCTACGAGCAGTACTTC
CASSYVPGQVTYEQYF
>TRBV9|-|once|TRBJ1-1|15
TGTGCCAGCAGCCCCGGCCAGGGCTTTTTCACTGAAGCTTTCTTT
CASSPGQGFFTEAFF
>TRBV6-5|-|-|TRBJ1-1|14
TGTGCCAGCAGTCTGAGGGCGTTGAGGACTGAAGCTTTCTTT
CASSLRALRTEAFF
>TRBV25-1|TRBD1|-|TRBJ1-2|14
TGTGCCAGCAGAGAAGACAGGGGGAACTATGGCTACACCTTC
CASREDRGNYGYTF
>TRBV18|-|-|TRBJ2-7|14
TGTGCCAGCTCACCTTCCGGGACCGTGGGGGAGCAGTACTTC
CASSPSGTVGEQYF
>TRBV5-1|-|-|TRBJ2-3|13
TGCGCCAGCAGCTTGGGACAGACAGATACGCAGTATTTT
CASSLGQTDTQYF
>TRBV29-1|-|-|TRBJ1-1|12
TGCAGCGCCGCGACCCGGAACACTGAAGCTTTCTTT
CSAATRNTEAFF
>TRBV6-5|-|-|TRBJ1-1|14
TGTGCCAGCAGTTACTCGCGGCAGAACACTGAAGCTTTCTTT
CASSYSRQNTEAFF
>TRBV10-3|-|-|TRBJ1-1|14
TGTGCCATCAGGGACCTCTTGGGGAACACTGAAGCTTTCTTT
CAIRDLLGNTEAFF